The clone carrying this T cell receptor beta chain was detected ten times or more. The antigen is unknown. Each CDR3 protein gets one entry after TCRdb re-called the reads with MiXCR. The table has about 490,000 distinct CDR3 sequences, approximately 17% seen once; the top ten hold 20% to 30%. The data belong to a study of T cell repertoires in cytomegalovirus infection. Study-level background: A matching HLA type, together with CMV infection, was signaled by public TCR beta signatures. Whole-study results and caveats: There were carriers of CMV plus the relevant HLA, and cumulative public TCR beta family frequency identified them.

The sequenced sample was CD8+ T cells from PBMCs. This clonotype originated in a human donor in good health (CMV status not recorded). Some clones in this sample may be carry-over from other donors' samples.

CDR3 in amino acids: CASSLGDRLYTDTQYF. The DNA of the CDR3 is TGTGCCAGCAGCTTAGGGGACCGCCTTTACACAGATACGCAGTATTTT. The chain uses TRBV7-6 and TRBJ2-3; D tentatively reads TRBD1 or TRBD2 (5 bases each). From germline, CDR1 is SGHVS and CDR2 FNYEAQ. Trimming shortened V by 1 base and J by 2 bases, and 13 bases separated the two germline ends. The length of the CDR3 is 16 residues.